The clone carrying this T cell receptor beta chain was observed a handful of times. This sample is part of a study of human T cells and chemical hapten exposure. Germline CDR1 MNHEY, CDR2 SVGAGI. Trimming pared 6 bases from V and 0 bases from J, leaving 11 bases between. The CDR3 is 14 residues long. TCRdb re-called the RACE reads through MiXCR, storing one row per CDR3 protein. The profile covers roughly 380,000 distinct CDR3 sequences, with about 4.8% appearing a single time and 2% to 2.5% taken by the ten largest. Time point: patch test 1, 2 weeks after DPC sensitization. Treatment noted: therapeutic diphenylcyclopropenone sensitization with weekly scalp DPC.

Sequencing was performed on whole blood, taken in connection with sensitization to the hapten diphenylcyclopropenone (DPC). The gene calls are TRBV6-5 and TRBJ1-1; tentative D call: TRBD1 (5 bases). This receptor was taken from a woman in her fifties or sixties with alopecia areata. Some clones in this sample may be carry-over from other donors' samples. The CDR3 sequence: CASRSGHLNTEAFF. In DNA form, the CDR3 reads TGTGCCAGCAGGAGCGGACACTTGAACACTGAAGCTTTCTTT.